The source of this TCR beta chain is a study of a mutant IDH1 vaccine in newly diagnosed glioma. The germline CDR1 and CDR2 sequences are LGHNA and YSLEER. V dropped 3 bases and J dropped 8; count of bases not matched to a gene: 7. This CDR3 is built from 14 residues. The sample's time point: baseline, week 1 (first vaccination visit). This sample's treatment: pre-vaccination baseline after standard-of-care therapy. Libraries were prepared by immunoSEQ multiplex PCR; TCRdb keeps only in-frame clonotypes and omits some of them. Of around 24,000 clones listed, about 92% are singletons. The source is a middle-aged man with glioma. The sample in question was PBMCs, obtained from a glioma patient treated with radiotherapy, temozolomide or both. V is TRBV4-3 and J is TRBJ2-1; 7 bases match TRBD1. The CDR3 DNA reads TGCGCCAGCAGCCATCGACAGGGTGGGTATGAGCAGTTCTTC. Residues: CASSHRQGGYEQFF.